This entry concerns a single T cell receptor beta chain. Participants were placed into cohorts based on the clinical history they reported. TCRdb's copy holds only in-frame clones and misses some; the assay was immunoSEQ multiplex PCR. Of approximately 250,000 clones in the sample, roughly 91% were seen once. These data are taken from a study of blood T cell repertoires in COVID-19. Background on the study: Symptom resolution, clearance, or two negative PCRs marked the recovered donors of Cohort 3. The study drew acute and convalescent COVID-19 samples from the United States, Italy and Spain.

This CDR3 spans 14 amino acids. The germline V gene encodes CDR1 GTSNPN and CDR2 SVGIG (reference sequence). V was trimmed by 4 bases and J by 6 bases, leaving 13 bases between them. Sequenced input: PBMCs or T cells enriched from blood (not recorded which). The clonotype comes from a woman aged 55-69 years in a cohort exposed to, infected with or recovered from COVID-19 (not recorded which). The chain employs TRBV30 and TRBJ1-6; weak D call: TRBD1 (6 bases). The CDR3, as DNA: TGTGCCTGGACCCTAGGACAGATTAATTCACCCCTCCACTTT. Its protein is CAWTLGQINSPLHF.